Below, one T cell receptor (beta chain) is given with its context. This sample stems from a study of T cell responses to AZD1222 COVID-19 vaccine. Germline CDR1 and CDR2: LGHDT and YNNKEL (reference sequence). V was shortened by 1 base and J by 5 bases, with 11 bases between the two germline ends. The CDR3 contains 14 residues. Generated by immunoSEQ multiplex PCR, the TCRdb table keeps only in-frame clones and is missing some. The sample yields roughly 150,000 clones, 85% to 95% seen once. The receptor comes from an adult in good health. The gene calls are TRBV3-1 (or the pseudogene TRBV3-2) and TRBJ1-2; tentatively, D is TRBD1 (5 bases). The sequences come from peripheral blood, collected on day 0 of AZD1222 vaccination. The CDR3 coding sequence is TGTGCCAGCAGCCAAGCGGGAGGGACTTATGGCTACACCTTC. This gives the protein CASSQAGGTYGYTF.